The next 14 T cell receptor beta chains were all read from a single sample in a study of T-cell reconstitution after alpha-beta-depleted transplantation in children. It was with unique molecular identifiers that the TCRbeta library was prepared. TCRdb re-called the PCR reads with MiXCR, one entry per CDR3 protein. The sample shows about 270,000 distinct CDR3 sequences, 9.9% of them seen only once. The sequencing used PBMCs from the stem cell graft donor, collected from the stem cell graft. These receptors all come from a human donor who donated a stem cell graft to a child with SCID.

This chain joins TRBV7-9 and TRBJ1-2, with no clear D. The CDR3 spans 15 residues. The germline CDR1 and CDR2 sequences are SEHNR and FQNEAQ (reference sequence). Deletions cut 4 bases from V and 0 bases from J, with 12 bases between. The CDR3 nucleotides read TGTGCCAGCAGCTCCCTTCCGGTCGCTAACTATGGCTACACCTTC. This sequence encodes CASSSLPVANYGYTF.

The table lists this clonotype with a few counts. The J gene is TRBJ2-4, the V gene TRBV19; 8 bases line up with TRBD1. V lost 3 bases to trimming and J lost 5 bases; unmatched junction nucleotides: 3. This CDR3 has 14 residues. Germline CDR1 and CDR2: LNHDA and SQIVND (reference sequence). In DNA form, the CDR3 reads TGTGCCAGTAGTATCAGGGGGCCAGAAAACATTCAGTACTTC. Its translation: CASSIRGPENIQYF.

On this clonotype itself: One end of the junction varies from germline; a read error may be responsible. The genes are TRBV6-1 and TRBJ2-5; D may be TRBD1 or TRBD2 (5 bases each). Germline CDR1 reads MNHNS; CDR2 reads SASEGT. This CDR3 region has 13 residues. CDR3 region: CASSPGRGPDMDF. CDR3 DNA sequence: TGTGCCAGCAGTCCCGGTAGGGGACCCGACATGGACTTC.

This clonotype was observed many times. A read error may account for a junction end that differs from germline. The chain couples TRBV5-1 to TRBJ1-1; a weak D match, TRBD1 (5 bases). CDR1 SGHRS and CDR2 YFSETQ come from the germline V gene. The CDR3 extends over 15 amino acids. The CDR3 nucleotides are TGCGCCAGCACCTTGGTAAGGGGCCGGCTCACTGAAGCTTTCTTT. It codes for CASTLVRGRLTEAFF.

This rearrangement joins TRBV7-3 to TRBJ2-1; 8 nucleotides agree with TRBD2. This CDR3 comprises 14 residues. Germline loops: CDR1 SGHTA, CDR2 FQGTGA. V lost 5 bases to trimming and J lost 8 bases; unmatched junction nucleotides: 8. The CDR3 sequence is CASSPGLGRDEQFF. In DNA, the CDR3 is TGTGCCAGCAGCCCGGGACTAGGGCGGGATGAGCAGTTCTTC.

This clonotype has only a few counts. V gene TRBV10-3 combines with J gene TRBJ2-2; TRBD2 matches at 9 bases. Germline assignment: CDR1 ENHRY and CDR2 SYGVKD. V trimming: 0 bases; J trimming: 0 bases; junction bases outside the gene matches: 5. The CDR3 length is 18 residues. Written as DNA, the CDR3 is TGTGCCATCAGTGAGTCGCCTCTAGCGGGGCCGAACACCGGGGAGCTGTTTTTT. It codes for CAISESPLAGPNTGELFF.

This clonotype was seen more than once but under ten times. CDR3 residues: CASSIGTGDTQYF. The CDR3 DNA is TGCGCCAGCAGCATCGGGACAGGTGATACGCAGTATTTT. The chain is built from TRBV5-1 and TRBJ2-3; 8 bases align to TRBD1. V lost 4 bases and J lost 6; bases outside the gene matches: 4. The CDR3 length is 13 residues. Germline V lookup: CDR1 SGHRS, CDR2 YFSETQ.

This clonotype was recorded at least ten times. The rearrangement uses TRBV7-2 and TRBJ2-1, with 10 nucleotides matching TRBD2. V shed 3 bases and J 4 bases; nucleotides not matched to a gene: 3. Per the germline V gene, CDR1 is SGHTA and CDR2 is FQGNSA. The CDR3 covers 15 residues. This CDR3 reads CASSFGLAAYNEQFF. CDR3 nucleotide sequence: TGTGCCAGCAGCTTCGGACTAGCGGCTTACAATGAGCAGTTCTTC.

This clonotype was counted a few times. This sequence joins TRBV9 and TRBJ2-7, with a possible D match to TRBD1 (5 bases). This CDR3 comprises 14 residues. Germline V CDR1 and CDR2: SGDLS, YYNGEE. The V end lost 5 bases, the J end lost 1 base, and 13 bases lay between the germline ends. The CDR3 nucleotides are TGTGCCAGCAGAGTACCAGGGAAATCCTACGAGCAGTACTTC. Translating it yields CASRVPGKSYEQYF.

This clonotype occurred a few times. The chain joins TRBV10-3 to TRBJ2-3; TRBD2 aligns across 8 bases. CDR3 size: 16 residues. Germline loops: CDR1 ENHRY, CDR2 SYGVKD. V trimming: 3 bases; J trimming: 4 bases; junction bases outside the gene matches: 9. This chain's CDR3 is CAISDPLRGGPDTQYF. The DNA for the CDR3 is TGTGCCATCAGTGACCCCCTCCGGGGGGGGCCAGATACGCAGTATTTT.

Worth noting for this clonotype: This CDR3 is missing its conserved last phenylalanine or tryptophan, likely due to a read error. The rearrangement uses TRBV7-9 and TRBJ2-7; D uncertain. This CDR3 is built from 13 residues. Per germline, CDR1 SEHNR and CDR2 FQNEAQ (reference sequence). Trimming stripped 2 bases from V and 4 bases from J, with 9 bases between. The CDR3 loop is CASSLIEAYEQYY. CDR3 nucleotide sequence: TGTGCCAGCAGCTTAATCGAAGCTTACGAGCAGTACTAC.

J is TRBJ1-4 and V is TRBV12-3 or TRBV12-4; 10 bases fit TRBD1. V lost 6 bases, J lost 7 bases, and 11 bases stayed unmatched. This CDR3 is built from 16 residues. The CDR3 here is CASSQDRGRVFEKLFF. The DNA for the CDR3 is TGTGCCAGCAGCCAAGACAGGGGGCGAGTTTTTGAAAAACTGTTTTTT.

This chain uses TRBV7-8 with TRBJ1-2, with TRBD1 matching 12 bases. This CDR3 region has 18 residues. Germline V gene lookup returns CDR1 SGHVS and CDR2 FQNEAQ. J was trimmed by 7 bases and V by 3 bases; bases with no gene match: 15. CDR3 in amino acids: CASSFEPGQGASGFGYTF. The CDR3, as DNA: TGTGCCAGCAGCTTTGAACCGGGACAGGGGGCCTCAGGTTTTGGCTACACCTTC.

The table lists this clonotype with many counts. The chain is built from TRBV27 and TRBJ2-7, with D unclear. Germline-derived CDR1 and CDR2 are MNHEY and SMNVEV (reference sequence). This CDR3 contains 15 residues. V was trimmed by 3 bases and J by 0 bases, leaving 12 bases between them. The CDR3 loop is CASSFTTSSSYEQYF. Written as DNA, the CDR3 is TGTGCCAGCAGTTTCACGACCTCGAGCTCCTACGAGCAGTACTTC.